This T cell receptor (beta chain) came from a study of blood T cell repertoires in COVID-19. About the study: Material from acute and convalescent COVID-19 was sourced from the United States, Italy and Spain.

In the study's own analysis: Nucleated cell counts were estimated from reference gene primer amplification. Clones were sequenced by immunoSEQ multiplex PCR, and TCRdb holds only the in-frame ones, with some missing. V and J calls and clone size follow that table, whereas D and trimming were derived from the DNA. The sample has 150,000 to 200,000 clones, around 89% seen once; the top ten hold less than 0.85%. Participant ages covered roughly 18 to 90 years across 24 US areas. Cohort 3 donors counted as recovered after two negative PCRs, clearance, or resolved symptoms. Germline V gene lookup returns CDR1 LGHDT and CDR2 YNNKEL (reference sequence). There are 14 residues in the CDR3. Losses at the gene ends were 4 bases for V and 2 bases for J; bases not matched to a gene: 0.

The sample was PBMCs or T cells enriched from blood (not recorded which). The chain has TRBV3-1 (or the pseudogene TRBV3-2) and TRBJ1-5; 9 bases match TRBD1. This clonotype was sampled from a woman between 18 and 30 years old who had recovered from COVID-19. Here the CDR3 DNA reads TGTGCCAGCAGCCGGACAGGGGGCAATCAGCCCCAGCATTTT. It codes for CASSRTGGNQPQHF.